This entry lists 21 T cell receptor beta chains sequenced from one sample in a study of cytomegalovirus exposure and HLA in healthy donors. PCR involved 60 Vbeta and 13 Jbeta primers. The repertoire was sequenced with immunoSEQ multiplex PCR; TCRdb's copy has only in-frame clones and lacks some. The table includes 150,000 to 200,000 clones, around 74% detected once. The sample taken for sequencing was PBMCs. All receptors come from a female donor in good health and CMV-seronegative.

This clone was counted only a few times. The chain combines TRBV27 with TRBJ1-1; no firm D call. This CDR3 is 16 amino acids long. Germline V gives CDR1 MNHEY, CDR2 SMNVEV (reference sequence). V lost 0 bases and J lost 1, with 12 bases in between. This chain's CDR3 is CASSLSLGAGNTEAFF. As DNA, the CDR3 is TGTGCCAGCAGTTTATCGCTGGGCGCAGGGAACACTGAAGCTTTCTTT.

This chain joins TRBV19 and TRBJ1-2, with D maybe TRBD1 (5 bases). Per the germline V gene, CDR1 is LNHDA and CDR2 is SQIVND (reference sequence). Trimming left V 6 bases short and J 5 bases short, with 13 bases between. CDR3 length: 13 amino acids. CDR3 DNA sequence: TGTGCCAGTAGCCCGGCAGGGTGGTATGGCTACACCTTC. This gives the protein CASSPAGWYGYTF.

This chain joins TRBV5-1 and TRBJ2-3; D remains unclear. The ends were cut back, 0 bases at V and 2 bases at J, with 7 bases in the middle. Germline lookup yields CDR1 SGHRS and CDR2 YFSETQ. CDR3 length: 14 amino acids. DNA for the CDR3: TGCGCCAGCAGCTTGGCCCAGTCCACAGATACGCAGTATTTT. Translating it yields CASSLAQSTDTQYF.

The gene calls are TRBV9 and TRBJ2-5; D is perhaps TRBD1 (5 bases). The V gene's germline CDR1 is SGDLS and CDR2 YYNGEE. The CDR3 extends over 13 amino acids. The germline V and J ends were trimmed by 4 bases and 4 bases, with 11 bases remaining between them. The CDR3 loop reads CASSPDNGETQYF. CDR3 DNA sequence: TGTGCCAGCAGCCCGGACAATGGAGAGACCCAGTACTTC.

Only a few counts were recorded for this clone. The genes are TRBV27 and TRBJ2-1, with D possibly matching TRBD2 (5 bases). The length of the CDR3 is 13 residues. Trimming cost V 2 bases and J 7 bases, with 9 bases left between them. Germline CDR1 MNHEY, CDR2 SMNVEV (reference sequence). The DNA of the CDR3 is TGTGCCAGCAGTTTAAAGGGCGGGAATGAGCAGTTCTTC. Translating gives CASSLKGGNEQFF.

The chain is built from TRBV6-1 and TRBJ2-6; tentatively, D is TRBD1 (5 bases). The V gene's germline CDR1 is MNHNS and CDR2 SASEGT. The ends were cut back, 9 bases at V and 2 bases at J, with 8 bases in the middle. The CDR3 is 13 amino acids. DNA for the CDR3: TGTGCCAGTACAGGTCCTGGGGCCAACGTCCTGACTTTC. Residues: CASTGPGANVLTF.

This chain links TRBV5-6 with TRBJ2-7; 8 positions match TRBD2. CDR3 size: 14 residues. Germline values: CDR1 SGHDT, CDR2 YYEEEE. The J segment lost 5 bases and the V segment lost 5 bases, leaving 9 bases of the junction unmatched. CDR3 protein: CASSAAGGLNEQYF. The CDR3 nucleotides are TGTGCCAGCAGTGCGGCGGGGGGTCTTAACGAGCAGTACTTC.

The gene calls are TRBV5-4 and TRBJ2-3; perhaps TRBD2 as D (5 bases). V was clipped by 2 bases and J by 0 bases, with 10 bases between them. CDR3 length: 15 residues. CDR1 is SGHNT, CDR2 YYREEE, per germline (reference sequence). CDR3 bases: TGTGCCAGCAGCTTAGGAGGCGGGAGCACAGATACGCAGTATTTT. Its translation: CASSLGGGSTDTQYF.

This rearrangement joins TRBV6-1 to TRBJ1-6, with TRBD1 matching 8 bases. J lost 7 bases, V lost 8 bases, and 7 bases had no gene match. The CDR3 consists of 14 residues. Germline assignment: CDR1 MNHNS and CDR2 SASEGT. In nucleotides, the CDR3 is TGTGCCAGCCTTGGGACAGGACTAAATTCACCCCTCCACTTT. Translating gives CASLGTGLNSPLHF.

V gene TRBV19 combines with J gene TRBJ1-2, with 8 bases lining up with TRBD1. J was trimmed by 1 base and V by 3 bases; bases with no gene match: 1. Germline CDR1 reads LNHDA; CDR2 reads SQIVND (reference sequence). The CDR3 runs 14 residues. The CDR3 DNA follows: TGTGCCAGTAGTATGGACAGGGATAACTATGGCTACACCTTC. Its protein is CASSMDRDNYGYTF.

V is TRBV2 and J is TRBJ2-5; a weak D match, TRBD1 (6 bases). From germline, CDR1 is SNHLY and CDR2 FYNNEI. V lost 8 bases and J lost 2, with 9 bases in between. CDR3 length equals 12 residues. CDR3 protein: CASRDIQETQYF. The CDR3 nucleotides are TGTGCCAGCCGGGACATACAAGAGACCCAGTACTTC. Full variable domain (rest looked up from reference TRBV2 and TRBJ2-5): EPEVTQTPSHQVTQMGQEVILRCVPISNHLYFYWYRQILGQKVEFLVSFYNNEISEKSEIFDDQFSVERPDGSNFTLKIRSTKLEDSAMYFCASRDIQETQYFGPGTRLLVL.

The genes are TRBV6-6 and TRBJ2-7, with TRBD1 identical over 8 bases. The CDR3 length is 13 residues. Germline lookup yields CDR1 MNHNY and CDR2 SVGAGI (reference sequence). V shed 8 bases and J 2 bases; nucleotides not matched to a gene: 5. CDR3 sequence (DNA): TGTGCCAGCCATAAGACAGGGGCCTACGAGCAGTACTTC. The encoded protein is CASHKTGAYEQYF.

The chain joins TRBV6-5 to TRBJ2-7; 9 bases map to TRBD1. Per germline, CDR1 MNHEY and CDR2 SVGAGI. V gave up 6 bases and J gave up 6 bases; unmatched junction bases: 9. The CDR3 totals 14 residues. The chain's CDR3 is CASRRTGEFSEQYF. The CDR3 DNA sequence: TGTGCCAGCAGGAGGACAGGGGAGTTCTCCGAGCAGTACTTC.

This clone appeared a few times. This chain uses TRBV27 with TRBJ2-7, with D maybe TRBD2 (7 bases). V was clipped by 5 bases and J by 0 bases, with 17 bases between them. CDR1 and CDR2 from the germline V gene are MNHEY and SMNVEV (reference sequence). CDR3 size: 16 residues. As DNA, the CDR3 is TGTGCCAGCAGTCCCTCCCGGGGGGCCCGCTCCTACGAGCAGTACTTC. Its translation: CASSPSRGARSYEQYF.

The chain recombines TRBV2 with TRBJ2-5; TRBD1 might be the D (5 bases). CDR1 and CDR2 from the germline V gene are SNHLY and FYNNEI. The CDR3 runs to 14 residues. Trimming took off 7 bases at V and 0 bases at J, with 12 bases between the two ends. This CDR3 is CASNRQLNQETQYF. CDR3 bases: TGTGCCAGCAACAGACAGTTAAACCAAGAGACCCAGTACTTC.

The rearrangement links TRBV10-3 to TRBJ1-2; 9 bases are a match to TRBD1. Trimming removed 1 base from V and 6 bases from J; junction bases left unmatched: 6. Germline-derived CDR1 and CDR2 are ENHRY and SYGVKD. The CDR3 extends over 15 amino acids. This chain's CDR3 is CAISEWGDRANGYTF. The DNA for the CDR3 is TGTGCCATCAGTGAGTGGGGGGACAGGGCAAATGGCTACACCTTC.

The V gene is TRBV5-1, the J gene TRBJ2-5; 7 bases map to TRBD1. Per germline, CDR1 SGHRS and CDR2 YFSETQ. V dropped 3 bases and J dropped 5; count of bases not matched to a gene: 7. This CDR3 is built from 14 residues. CDR3: CASSSEGTEETQYF. CDR3 sequence (DNA): TGCGCCAGCAGCTCCGAGGGGACAGAGGAGACCCAGTACTTC.

The V and J genes are TRBV5-1 and TRBJ2-2; no firm D call. V gave up 5 bases and J gave up 7 bases, with 12 bases separating them. Germline CDR1 reads SGHRS; CDR2 reads YFSETQ. The CDR3 length is 13 residues. CDR3 amino acids: CASRLLEIGELFF. In nucleotides, the CDR3 is TGCGCCAGCAGACTCCTCGAAATCGGGGAGCTGTTTTTT.

The rearrangement uses TRBV7-2 and TRBJ2-7; 7 nucleotides line up with TRBD2. The CDR3 loop spans 17 amino acids. CDR1 is SGHTA, CDR2 FQGNSA, per germline. The V gene end was trimmed by 2 bases and the J gene end by 2 bases; junction bases not matched to a gene: 12. The CDR3 region has the DNA TGTGCCAGCAGCTTATGGTCCAGCGGGGTCTCGCCCTACGAGCAGTACTTC. Encoded protein: CASSLWSSGVSPYEQYF.

This clone has a single count. V usage is TRBV18 and J usage is TRBJ1-1; 7 bases line up with TRBD1. V gave up 2 bases and J gave up 0 bases; unmatched junction bases: 9. The germline CDR1 and CDR2 sequences are KGHSH and LQKENI. The CDR3 is 17 amino acids. CDR3: CASSPVRGQLLNTEAFF. The CDR3 DNA is TGTGCCAGCTCACCAGTTAGGGGACAGCTCCTGAACACTGAAGCTTTCTTT.

As concerns this clone: Additional DNA sequences in this sample encode the identical CDR3. V and J are TRBV6-6 and TRBJ1-3; 8 bases align to TRBD1. The junction had 7 bases not matched to a gene; V was cut back by 5 bases and J by 4 bases. Germline CDR1 is MNHNY and CDR2 is SVGAGI (reference sequence). The CDR3 has 15 residues. CDR3 loop: CASSTGTGGGNTIYF. The CDR3 coding sequence is TGTGCCAGCAGTACTGGGACAGGAGGAGGAAACACCATATATTTT.